A selection of T cell receptor beta chains follows, all from one sample in a study of cytomegalovirus exposure and HLA in healthy donors. Produced via immunoSEQ multiplex PCR; TCRdb's table is partial and in-frame only. The table shows 110,000 or so clones, with around 79% occurring only once. Sequencing input: PBMCs. Source of these receptors: a woman under 30 in good health and CMV-seronegative. Each CDR3 is given with its conserved first and last residue. The order of the fields is V gene, J gene, D gene, clone size, CDR3 protein, CDR3 DNA. D genes are given only for firm matches. Expanded clones are given a class, and other clones once, few, many or no size at all.

V: TRBV5-6
J: TRBJ2-7
D: NA
size: NA
CDR3: CASSLPNYEQYF
DNA: TGTGCCAGCAGCTTGCCCAACTACGAGCAGTACTTC

V: TRBV4-3
J: TRBJ1-4
D: NA
size: NA
CDR3: CASSHRRGATNEKLFF
DNA: TGCGCCAGCAGCCATCGTAGGGGCGCAACTAATGAAAAACTGTTTTTT

V: TRBV6-1
J: TRBJ2-1
D: NA
size: NA
CDR3: CASSGYLDEQFF
DNA: TGTGCCAGCAGTGGCTACTTGGATGAGCAGTTCTTC

V: TRBV11-2
J: TRBJ2-7
D: NA
size: few
CDR3: CASSLDAGLFYEQYF
DNA: TGTGCCAGCAGCTTAGATGCGGGACTTTTTTACGAGCAGTACTTC

V: TRBV2
J: TRBJ1-3
D: NA
size: NA
CDR3: CASSEKTATGNTIYF
DNA: TGTGCCAGCAGTGAAAAGACAGCAACTGGAAACACCATATATTTT

V: TRBV7-9
J: TRBJ1-1
D: NA
size: NA
CDR3: CASSLPGKTEAFF
DNA: TGTGCCAGCAGTTTGCCCGGGAAGACTGAAGCTTTCTTT

V: TRBV5-1
J: TRBJ1-2
D: TRBD1
size: once
CDR3: CASSQTGGDYGYTF
DNA: TGCGCCAGCAGCCAGACAGGGGGCGACTATGGCTACACCTTC

V: TRBV5-1
J: TRBJ2-1
D: NA
size: NA
CDR3: CASSFEGGSYNEQFF
DNA: TGCGCCAGCAGCTTCGAAGGCGGCTCCTACAATGAGCAGTTCTTC

V: TRBV20-1
J: TRBJ1-1
D: NA
size: NA
CDR3: CSASFAEAFF
DNA: TGCAGTGCTAGCTTCGCGGAAGCTTTCTTT

V: TRBV6-6
J: TRBJ2-2
D: TRBD1
size: NA
CDR3: CASSYHLVGGLSELFF
DNA: TGTGCCAGCAGTTACCACCTGGTAGGGGGCCTCTCGGAGCTGTTTTTT

V: TRBV7-3
J: TRBJ2-1
D: NA
size: once
CDR3: CASSLRATLSSYNEQFF
DNA: TGTGCCAGCAGCTTAAGGGCTACCTTGAGCTCCTACAATGAGCAGTTCTTC

V: TRBV5-6
J: TRBJ2-1
D: NA
size: NA
CDR3: CASSPPYAEQFF
DNA: TGTGCCAGCAGTCCCCCCTATGCAGAGCAGTTCTTC

V: TRBV6-5
J: TRBJ2-1
D: TRBD1
size: NA
CDR3: CASSPRDRDEQFF
DNA: TGTGCCAGCAGTCCAAGGGACAGAGATGAGCAGTTCTTC

V: TRBV12-5
J: TRBJ1-2
D: TRBD1
size: NA
CDR3: CASGAGTGGGYTF
DNA: TGTGCTAGTGGGGCCGGGACAGGTGGGGGCTACACCTTC

V: TRBV19
J: TRBJ1-2
D: TRBD1
size: NA
CDR3: CASSIRQGDYGYTF
DNA: TGTGCCAGTAGTATAAGACAGGGGGACTATGGCTACACCTTC

V: TRBV5-6
J: TRBJ1-2
D: NA
size: NA
CDR3: CASSGGRSGYGYTF
DNA: TGTGCCAGCAGCGGCGGACGGAGCGGCTATGGCTACACCTTC

V: TRBV5-1
J: TRBJ1-4
D: NA
size: NA
CDR3: CASSLGGFNEKLFF
DNA: TGCGCCAGCAGCTTGGGCGGGTTTAATGAAAAACTGTTTTTT

V: TRBV27
J: TRBJ1-5
D: TRBD1
size: NA
CDR3: CASRQGGNQPQHF
DNA: TGTGCCAGCAGGCAGGGGGGCAATCAGCCCCAGCATTTT

V: TRBV9
J: TRBJ2-1
D: TRBD2
size: NA
CDR3: CASSTRPLAGGPNEQFF
DNA: TGTGCCAGCAGCACCCGACCCCTAGCGGGAGGGCCTAATGAGCAGTTCTTC

V: TRBV5-1
J: TRBJ1-4
D: NA
size: NA
CDR3: CASSPRPWLSQGKGEKLFF
DNA: TGCGCCAGCAGCCCCCGGCCCTGGCTCTCCCAGGGAAAAGGGGAAAAACTGTTTTTT

V: TRBV5-1
J: TRBJ2-7
D: NA
size: NA
CDR3: CASSLERAYEQYF
DNA: TGCGCCAGCAGCTTGGAGCGGGCCTACGAGCAGTACTTC

V: TRBV7-9
J: TRBJ2-5
D: NA
size: NA
CDR3: CASSLARPEGTQYF
DNA: TGTGCCAGCAGCTTAGCAAGACCTGAGGGGACCCAGTACTTC

V: TRBV6-4
J: TRBJ2-2
D: NA
size: few
CDR3: CASSDFGQNTGELFF
DNA: TGTGCCAGCAGTGACTTTGGACAGAACACCGGGGAGCTGTTTTTT

V: TRBV7-2
J: TRBJ2-7
D: NA
size: NA
CDR3: CASSFLWESSYEQYF
DNA: TGTGCCAGCAGCTTCCTTTGGGAGTCCTCCTACGAGCAGTACTTC

V: TRBV19
J: TRBJ1-4
D: TRBD1
size: NA
CDR3: CASSTDRGQREKLFF
DNA: TGTGCCAGTAGTACCGACAGGGGACAACGGGAAAAACTGTTTTTT

V: TRBV19
J: TRBJ2-2
D: NA
size: once
CDR3: CASREPRTGELFF
DNA: TGTGCCAGCCGAGAACCTCGGACCGGGGAGCTGTTTTTT

V: TRBV27
J: TRBJ1-2
D: TRBD1
size: NA
CDR3: CASSPPDRDRRYTF
DNA: TGTGCCAGCAGTCCCCCTGACAGGGATAGGCGCTACACCTTC

V: TRBV10-3
J: TRBJ1-1
D: NA
size: once
CDR3: CATQGNTEAFF
DNA: TGTGCCACACAGGGGAACACTGAAGCTTTCTTT

V: TRBV4-3
J: TRBJ1-1
D: NA
size: NA
CDR3: CASSQATVNTEAFF
DNA: TGCGCCAGCAGCCAAGCTACAGTGAACACTGAAGCTTTCTTT

V: TRBV10-3
J: TRBJ1-2
D: NA
size: NA
CDR3: CAIGDYGYTF
DNA: TGTGCCATCGGAGACTATGGCTACACCTTC

V: TRBV2
J: TRBJ2-3
D: TRBD2
size: NA
CDR3: CASGLAGGTTDTQYF
DNA: TGTGCCAGCGGGTTAGCGGGAGGGACCACAGATACGCAGTATTTT

V: TRBV25-1
J: TRBJ1-5
D: TRBD1
size: few
CDR3: CASSEPGGGQPQHF
DNA: TGTGCCAGCAGTGAGCCAGGGGGCGGACAGCCCCAGCATTTT

V: TRBV4-2
J: TRBJ1-6
D: NA
size: NA
CDR3: CASSQDRGQRWLPLHF
DNA: TGTGCCAGCAGCCAAGATAGAGGACAGCGCTGGCTACCCCTCCACTTT

V: TRBV6-1
J: TRBJ2-4
D: NA
size: few
CDR3: CASSEMQGIAKNIQYF
DNA: TGTGCCAGCAGTGAGATGCAGGGGATAGCCAAAAACATTCAGTACTTC

V: TRBV27
J: TRBJ2-3
D: TRBD2
size: NA
CDR3: CASSPSRGGAKADTQYF
DNA: TGTGCCAGCAGCCCATCCCGGGGGGGGGCCAAAGCAGATACGCAGTATTTT

V: TRBV5-1
J: TRBJ1-5
D: TRBD1
size: once
CDR3: CASSFGQGAGQPQHF
DNA: TGCGCCAGCAGCTTTGGACAGGGGGCAGGTCAGCCCCAGCATTTT

V: TRBV6-5
J: TRBJ1-5
D: NA
size: NA
CDR3: CASSYSTGGRPQHF
DNA: TGTGCCAGCAGTTACAGCACCGGAGGGAGGCCCCAGCATTTT

V: TRBV4-2
J: TRBJ1-5
D: TRBD1
size: few
CDR3: CASSLLQGGNQPQHF
DNA: TGTGCCAGCAGCCTTTTACAGGGGGGCAATCAGCCCCAGCATTTT

V: TRBV15
J: TRBJ2-2
D: NA
size: NA
CDR3: CATSRDLTETTIPNTGELFF
DNA: TGTGCCACCAGCAGAGACCTGACAGAGACGACAATTCCGAACACCGGGGAGCTGTTTTTT

V: TRBV19
J: TRBJ1-5
D: NA
size: NA
CDR3: CASSILGRNQPQHF
DNA: TGTGCCAGTAGTATTCTCGGGAGGAATCAGCCCCAGCATTTT

V: TRBV5-4
J: TRBJ1-1
D: TRBD1
size: NA
CDR3: CASSSGQPNTEAFF
DNA: TGTGCCAGCAGCTCGGGACAGCCGAACACTGAAGCTTTCTTT

V: TRBV19
J: TRBJ1-5
D: NA
size: NA
CDR3: CASNGGGSGQPQHF
DNA: TGTGCCAGTAACGGGGGGGGCTCGGGTCAGCCCCAGCATTTT

V: TRBV19
J: TRBJ1-1
D: NA
size: NA
CDR3: CASGAGFTEAFF
DNA: TGTGCCAGTGGGGCAGGGTTTACTGAAGCTTTCTTT